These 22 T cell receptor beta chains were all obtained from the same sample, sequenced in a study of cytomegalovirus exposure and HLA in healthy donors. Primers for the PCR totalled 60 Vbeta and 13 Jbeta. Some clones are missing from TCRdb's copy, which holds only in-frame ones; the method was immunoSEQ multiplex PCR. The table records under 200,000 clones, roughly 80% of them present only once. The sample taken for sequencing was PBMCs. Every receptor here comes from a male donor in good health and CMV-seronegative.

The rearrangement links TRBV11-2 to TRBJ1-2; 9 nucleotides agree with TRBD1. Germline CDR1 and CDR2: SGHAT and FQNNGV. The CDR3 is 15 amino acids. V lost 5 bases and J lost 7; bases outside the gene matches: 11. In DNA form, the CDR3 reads TGTGCCAGCAGCGCCATAGACAGGGGGAATTTTGGCTACACCTTC. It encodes CASSAIDRGNFGYTF.

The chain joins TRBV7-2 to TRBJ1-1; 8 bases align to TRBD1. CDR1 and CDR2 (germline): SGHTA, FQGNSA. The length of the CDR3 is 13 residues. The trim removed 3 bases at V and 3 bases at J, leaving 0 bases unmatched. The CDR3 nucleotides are TGTGCCAGCAGCTTGACAGGGGACACTGAAGCTTTCTTT. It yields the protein CASSLTGDTEAFF.

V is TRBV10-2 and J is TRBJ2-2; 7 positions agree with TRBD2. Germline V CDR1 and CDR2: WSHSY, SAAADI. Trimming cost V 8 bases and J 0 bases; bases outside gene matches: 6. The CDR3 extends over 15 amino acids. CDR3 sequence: CASAGRASNTGELFF. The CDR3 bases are TGCGCCAGCGCAGGGAGGGCCTCGAACACCGGGGAGCTGTTTTTT.

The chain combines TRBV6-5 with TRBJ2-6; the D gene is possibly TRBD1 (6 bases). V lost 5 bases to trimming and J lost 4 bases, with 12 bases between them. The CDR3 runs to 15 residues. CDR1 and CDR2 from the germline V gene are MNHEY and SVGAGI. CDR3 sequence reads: CASSPDRPGANVLTF. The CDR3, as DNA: TGTGCCAGCAGTCCAGACAGGCCCGGGGCCAACGTCCTGACTTTC.

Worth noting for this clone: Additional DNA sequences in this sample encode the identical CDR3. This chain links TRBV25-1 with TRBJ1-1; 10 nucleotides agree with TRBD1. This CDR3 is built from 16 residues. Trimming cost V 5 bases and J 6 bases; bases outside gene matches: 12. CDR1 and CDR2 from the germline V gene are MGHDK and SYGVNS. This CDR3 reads CASSRGGQGPGAEAFF. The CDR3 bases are TGTGCCAGCAGTCGGGGGGGACAGGGGCCAGGGGCTGAAGCTTTCTTT.

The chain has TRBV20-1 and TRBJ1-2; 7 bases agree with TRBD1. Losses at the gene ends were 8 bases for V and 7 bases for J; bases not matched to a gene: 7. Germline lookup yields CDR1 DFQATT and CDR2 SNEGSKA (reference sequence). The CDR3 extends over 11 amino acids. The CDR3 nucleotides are TGCAGTACCGACAGGGCCTCTGGCTACACCTTC. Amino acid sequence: CSTDRASGYTF.

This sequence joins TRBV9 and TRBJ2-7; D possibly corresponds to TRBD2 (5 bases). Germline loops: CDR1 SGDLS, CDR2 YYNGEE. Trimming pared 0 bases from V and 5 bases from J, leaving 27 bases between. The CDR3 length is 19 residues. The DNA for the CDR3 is TGTGCCAGCAGCGTAGCGGGAACCAAGTGGAGCGGAGGTAGTCACGAGCAGTACTTC. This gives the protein CASSVAGTKWSGGSHEQYF.

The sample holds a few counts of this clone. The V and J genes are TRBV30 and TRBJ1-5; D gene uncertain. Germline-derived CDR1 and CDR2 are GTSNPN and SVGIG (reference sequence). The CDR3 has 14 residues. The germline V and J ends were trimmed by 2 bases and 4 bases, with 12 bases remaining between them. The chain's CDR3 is CAWSFARLNQPQHF. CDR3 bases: TGTGCCTGGAGTTTTGCCAGGCTAAATCAGCCCCAGCATTTT.

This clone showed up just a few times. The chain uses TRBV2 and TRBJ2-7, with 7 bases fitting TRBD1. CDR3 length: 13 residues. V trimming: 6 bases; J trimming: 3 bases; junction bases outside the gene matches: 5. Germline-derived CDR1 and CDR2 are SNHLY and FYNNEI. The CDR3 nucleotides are TGTGCCAGCAGCGGACAGGCACTCTACGAGCAGTACTTC. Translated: CASSGQALYEQYF.

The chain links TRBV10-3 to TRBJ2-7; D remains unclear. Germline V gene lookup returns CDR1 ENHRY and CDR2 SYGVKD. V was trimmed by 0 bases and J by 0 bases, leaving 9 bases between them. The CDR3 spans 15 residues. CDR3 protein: CAISESLQTSYEQYF. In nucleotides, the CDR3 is TGTGCCATCAGTGAGTCTTTACAGACCTCCTACGAGCAGTACTTC.

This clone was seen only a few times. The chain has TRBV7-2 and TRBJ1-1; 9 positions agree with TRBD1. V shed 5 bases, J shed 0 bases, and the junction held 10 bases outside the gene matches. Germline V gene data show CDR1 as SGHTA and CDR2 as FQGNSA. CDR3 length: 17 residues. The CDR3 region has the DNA TGTGCCAGCAGCCCTCAATCTGGACAGGGGATGAACACTGAAGCTTTCTTT. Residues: CASSPQSGQGMNTEAFF.

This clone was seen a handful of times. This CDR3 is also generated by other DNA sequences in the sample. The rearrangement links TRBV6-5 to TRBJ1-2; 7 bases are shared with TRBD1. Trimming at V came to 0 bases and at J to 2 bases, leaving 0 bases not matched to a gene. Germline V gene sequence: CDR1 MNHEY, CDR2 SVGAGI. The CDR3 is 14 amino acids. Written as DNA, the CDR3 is TGTGCCAGCAGTTACTCGACAGGGAACTATGGCTACACCTTC. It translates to CASSYSTGNYGYTF.

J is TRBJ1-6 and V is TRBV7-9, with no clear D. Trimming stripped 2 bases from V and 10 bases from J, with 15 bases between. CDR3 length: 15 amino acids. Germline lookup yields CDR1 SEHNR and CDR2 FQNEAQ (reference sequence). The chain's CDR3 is CASSLYPPAVSPLHF. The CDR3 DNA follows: TGTGCCAGCAGCTTATACCCCCCTGCGGTCTCACCCCTCCACTTT. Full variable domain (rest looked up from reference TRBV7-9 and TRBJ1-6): DTGVSQNPRHKITKRGQNVTFRCDPISEHNRLYWYRQTLGQGPEFLTYFQNEAQLEKSRLLSDRFSAERPKGSFSTLEIQRTEQGDSAMYLCASSLYPPAVSPLHFGNGTRLTVT.

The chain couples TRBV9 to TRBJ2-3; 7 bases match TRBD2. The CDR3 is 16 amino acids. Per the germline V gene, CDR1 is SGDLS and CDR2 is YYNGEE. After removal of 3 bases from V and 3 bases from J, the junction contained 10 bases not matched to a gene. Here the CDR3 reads CASSESQLALTDTQYF. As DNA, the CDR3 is TGTGCCAGCAGCGAGAGTCAACTAGCGCTGACAGATACGCAGTATTTT.

CDR3: CASSRDRAYGELFF. The DNA for the CDR3 is TGTGCCAGCAGCCGGGACAGGGCTTATGGGGAGCTGTTTTTT. This chain uses TRBV7-2 with TRBJ2-2, with 9 bases that match TRBD1. Germline V gene lookup returns CDR1 SGHTA and CDR2 FQGNSA. The CDR3 covers 14 residues. V gave up 5 bases and J gave up 8 bases; unmatched junction bases: 6.

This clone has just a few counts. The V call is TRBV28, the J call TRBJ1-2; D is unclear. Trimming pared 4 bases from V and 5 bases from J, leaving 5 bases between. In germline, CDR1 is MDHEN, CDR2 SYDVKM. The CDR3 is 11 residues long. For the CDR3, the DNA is TGTGCCAGCAGTTCCAAATATGGCTACACCTTC. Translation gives CASSSKYGYTF.

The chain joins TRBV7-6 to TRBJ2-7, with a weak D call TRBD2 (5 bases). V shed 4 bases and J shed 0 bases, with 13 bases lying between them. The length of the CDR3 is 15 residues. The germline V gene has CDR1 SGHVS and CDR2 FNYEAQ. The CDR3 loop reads CASSSRAGSSYEQYF. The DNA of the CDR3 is TGTGCCAGCAGCTCTCGGGCGGGTTCCTCCTACGAGCAGTACTTC.

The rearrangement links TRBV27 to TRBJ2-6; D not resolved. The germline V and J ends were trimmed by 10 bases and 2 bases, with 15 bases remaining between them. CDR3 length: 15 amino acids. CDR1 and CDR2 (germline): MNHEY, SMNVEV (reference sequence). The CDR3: CATGDFLTGANVLTF. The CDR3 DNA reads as TGTGCCACCGGCGACTTCCTCACTGGGGCCAACGTCCTGACTTTC.

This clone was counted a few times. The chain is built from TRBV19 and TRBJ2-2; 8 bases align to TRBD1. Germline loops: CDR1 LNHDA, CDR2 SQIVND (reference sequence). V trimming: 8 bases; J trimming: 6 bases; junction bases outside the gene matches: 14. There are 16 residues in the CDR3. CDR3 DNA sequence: TGTGCCAGTGCCGGGACAGGCGCGCCTGATGCCGGGGAGCTGTTTTTT. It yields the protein CASAGTGAPDAGELFF.

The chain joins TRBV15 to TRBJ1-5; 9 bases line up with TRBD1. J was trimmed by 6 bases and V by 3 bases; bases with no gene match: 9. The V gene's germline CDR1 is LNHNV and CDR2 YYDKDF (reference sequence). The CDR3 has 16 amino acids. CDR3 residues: CATSSANRGQGQPQHF. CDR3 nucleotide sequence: TGTGCCACCAGCAGCGCCAACAGGGGGCAGGGTCAGCCCCAGCATTTT.

This CDR3 reads CASSQVAGGRVIQYF. Written as DNA, the CDR3 is TGTGCCAGCAGTCAGGTAGCGGGGGGGCGAGTCATTCAGTACTTC. This chain connects TRBV4-2 to TRBJ2-4, with TRBD2 identical over 11 bases. This CDR3 has 15 amino acids. The germline CDR1 and CDR2 sequences are LGHNA and YNFKEQ. V gave up 6 bases and J gave up 9 bases; unmatched junction bases: 10.

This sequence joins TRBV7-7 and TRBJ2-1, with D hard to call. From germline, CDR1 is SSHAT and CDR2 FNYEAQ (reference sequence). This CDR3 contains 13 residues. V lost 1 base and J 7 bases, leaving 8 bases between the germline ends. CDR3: CASSLGEANEQFF. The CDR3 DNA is TGTGCCAGCAGCTTAGGCGAGGCTAATGAGCAGTTCTTC. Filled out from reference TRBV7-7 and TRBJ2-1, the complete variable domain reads GAGVSQSPRYKVTKRGQDVTLRCDPISSHATLYWYQQALGQGPEFLTYFNYEAQPDKSGLPSDRFSAERPEGSISTLTIQRTEQRDSAMYRCASSLGEANEQFFGPGTRLTVL.